This T cell receptor (beta chain) was recovered during a study of T-cell memory formation after mild COVID-19. About the study: The study found TCR clusters largely donor specific.

Per germline, CDR1 SQVTM and CDR2 ANQGSEA. The CDR3 extends over 13 amino acids. V was pared by 4 bases and J by 3 bases, with 13 bases between. TCRdb reprocessed the 5' RACE reads via MiXCR and lists one record per CDR3 protein. Altogether roughly 170,000 distinct CDR3 sequences are present, about a fifth being singletons, with the ten largest covering about 21%. General study points: While clones contracting from day 15 to 85 were balanced between CD4 and CD8, later expanders leaned CD4+.

In this sample, this clonotype turned up a few times. Its antigen is currently unknown. This clonotype was obtained from an adult woman who had mild COVID-19 (a few samples of this study predate the infection). Cell type and time point are not known. The sequenced material came from PBMCs or a T cell subset sorted from them (not recorded which). V and J are TRBV29-1 and TRBJ2-7; a weak D match, TRBD1 (6 bases). CDR3 amino acids: CSVVPDSHYEQYF. The CDR3 bases are TGCAGCGTTGTACCGGACAGTCACTACGAGCAGTACTTC.